This passage covers 21 T cell receptor beta chains from one sample sequenced in a study of OX40 agonist ivuxolimab in advanced cancers. The repertoire was sequenced with immunoSEQ multiplex PCR; TCRdb's copy has only in-frame clones and lacks some. The sample records approximately 66,000 clones, approximately 88% being singletons. The material sequenced was CD4+ or CD8+ T cells sorted from blood, taken in a trial of the OX40 agonist ivuxolimab. The receptor set was obtained from an adult with an advanced solid tumor such as melanoma, head and neck, liver or kidney cancer.

This chain connects TRBV5-1 to TRBJ2-7; 7 positions agree with TRBD1. Trimming took 1 base from V and 5 from J; bases not matched to a gene: 9. CDR3 length equals 15 residues. Per the germline V gene, CDR1 is SGHRS and CDR2 is YFSETQ. CDR3 protein: CASSLLGQAGDEQYF. The CDR3 bases are TGCGCCAGCAGCTTGCTCGGACAGGCCGGCGACGAGCAGTACTTC.

This clone has a handful of counts. The chain joins TRBV28 to TRBJ1-2; D gene ambiguous. Germline V gives CDR1 MDHEN, CDR2 SYDVKM. This CDR3 region has 11 residues. V lost 5 bases and J 4 bases, leaving 5 bases between the germline ends. For the CDR3, the DNA is TGTGCCAGCAGTACCGCCTATGGCTACACCTTC. Protein: CASSTAYGYTF.

The chain has TRBV19 and TRBJ1-2; possibly TRBD1 for D (6 bases). The V gene's germline CDR1 is LNHDA and CDR2 SQIVND (reference sequence). Trimming cost V 4 bases and J 4 bases, with 10 bases left between them. The CDR3 spans 13 residues. CDR3 sequence: CASSRTESYGYTF. DNA of the CDR3: TGTGCCAGTAGTAGGACAGAATCCTATGGCTACACCTTC.

This rearrangement joins TRBV5-1 to TRBJ1-1; D might be TRBD1 (5 bases). The CDR3 is 14 residues long. The V and J ends lost 3 bases and 3 bases respectively, with 12 bases between them. From germline, CDR1 is SGHRS and CDR2 YFSETQ. The CDR3, as DNA: TGCGCCAGCAGCTCGGGGCCTAGCGACACTGAAGCTTTCTTT. Translation: CASSSGPSDTEAFF.

The chain recombines TRBV27 with TRBJ1-2, with a weak D call TRBD1 (5 bases). Trimming took off 5 bases at V and 5 bases at J, with 12 bases between the two ends. CDR1 and CDR2 (germline): MNHEY, SMNVEV (reference sequence). The CDR3 sequence is 13 residues long. This CDR3 reads CASSLTTGYGYTF. Here the CDR3 DNA reads TGTGCCAGCAGTCTAACAACAGGATATGGCTACACCTTC.

The chain employs TRBV9 and TRBJ2-2, with 7 bases that match TRBD2. With V trimmed by 0 bases and J by 0 bases, 2 bases remained unmatched. CDR1 is SGDLS and CDR2 is YYNGEE in the germline V gene. This CDR3 is 16 amino acids long. The CDR3 DNA reads TGTGCCAGCAGCGTAGGGGAGGGAGCGAACACCGGGGAGCTGTTTTTT. This codes for CASSVGEGANTGELFF.

This clone was seen once. The genes are TRBV30 and TRBJ2-2; the D gene is possibly TRBD1 (6 bases). Germline V lookup: CDR1 GTSNPN, CDR2 SVGIG (reference sequence). The V and J ends lost 4 bases and 4 bases respectively, with 10 bases between them. The CDR3 has 13 amino acids. The CDR3 region is CAWNPQGTGELFF. CDR3 DNA: TGTGCCTGGAACCCACAGGGCACCGGGGAGCTGTTTTTT.

The count of this clone is one. The gene calls are TRBV23-1 and TRBJ1-6; 9 bases agree with TRBD1. TRBV23-1 carries the ORF label, with uncertain function. Trimming at V came to 11 bases and at J to 10 bases, leaving 9 bases not matched to a gene. The CDR3 loop spans 13 amino acids. In nucleotides, the CDR3 is TGCGCCCATGACAGGGGGAGTCGATCACCCCTCCACTTT. Protein sequence: CAHDRGSRSPLHF.

The J gene is TRBJ1-5, the V gene TRBV6-4; 10 nucleotides line up with TRBD1. The CDR3 extends over 19 amino acids. V trimming: 8 bases; J trimming: 2 bases; junction bases outside the gene matches: 18. Germline CDR1 MRHNA, CDR2 SNTAGT. CDR3 sequence: CASHRGHDLTGGGNQPQHF. The CDR3 nucleotides read TGTGCCAGCCATCGTGGGCACGATCTGACAGGGGGCGGCAATCAGCCCCAGCATTTT.

The rearrangement joins TRBV10-3 to TRBJ2-5, with TRBD2 matching over 13 bases. Germline V gene sequence: CDR1 ENHRY, CDR2 SYGVKD. V dropped 3 bases and J dropped 3; count of bases not matched to a gene: 10. There are 18 residues in the CDR3. In DNA form, the CDR3 reads TGTGCCATCAGTGAAAGAGGGGGACTAGCGGGGATAAAAGAGACCCAGTACTTC. This sequence encodes CAISERGGLAGIKETQYF.

CDR3 amino acids: CASSSYIAYEQYF. The CDR3, as DNA: TGTGCCAGCAGCTCCTATATAGCCTACGAGCAGTACTTC. V is TRBV6-5 and J is TRBJ2-7; D gene unclear. This CDR3 comprises 13 residues. The germline gives CDR1 MNHEY, CDR2 SVGAGI. The V gene lost 6 bases and the J gene lost 2 bases, with 11 bases spanning the gap.

The chain is built from TRBV6-4 and TRBJ1-1; no clear D gene. V dropped 0 bases and J dropped 3 bases, with 11 bases sitting between them. The CDR3 covers 15 residues. The germline V gene has CDR1 MRHNA and CDR2 SNTAGT. CDR3 loop: CASSDSKGSYTEAFF. The CDR3 DNA reads TGTGCCAGCAGTGACTCGAAGGGCTCGTACACTGAAGCTTTCTTT.

The chain has TRBV2 and TRBJ2-3, with D uncertain. V lost 6 bases and J lost 0, with 13 bases in between. CDR3 length: 15 residues. In germline, CDR1 is SNHLY, CDR2 FYNNEI. This CDR3 reads CASRGRTQSTDTQYF. For the CDR3, the DNA is TGTGCCAGCAGGGGCCGGACGCAGAGCACAGATACGCAGTATTTT.

This rearrangement joins TRBV7-2 to TRBJ1-6; D not certain. The CDR3 runs 15 residues. Per the germline V gene, CDR1 is SGHTA and CDR2 is FQGNSA. The V and J ends lost 3 bases and 2 bases respectively, with 8 bases between them. As DNA, the CDR3 is TGTGCCAGCAGCTTTGAGGGCACCTATAATTCACCCCTCCACTTT. Translation gives CASSFEGTYNSPLHF.

CDR3: CASSKVGGQNVMGYTF. The CDR3 DNA is TGTGCCAGCAGCAAAGTAGGAGGGCAAAATGTGATGGGCTACACCTTC. The chain couples TRBV21-1 to TRBJ1-2. TRBV21-1 is marked as a pseudogene. This CDR3 contains 16 residues.

This clone occurred once. The chain is built from TRBV29-1 and TRBJ2-5; D is perhaps TRBD2 (5 bases). The CDR3 covers 15 residues. The germline CDR1 and CDR2 sequences are SQVTM and ANQGSEA. Trimming took off 0 bases at V and 5 bases at J, with 16 bases between the two ends. The CDR3 DNA reads as TGCAGCGTTGAAGATCTCGGTCGGGGTAGGGAGACCCAGTACTTC. Protein sequence: CSVEDLGRGRETQYF.

The chain has TRBV5-1 and TRBJ2-7; weak D call: TRBD1 (6 bases). Germline CDR1 is SGHRS and CDR2 is YFSETQ. CDR3 length: 14 amino acids. Trimming took off 2 bases at V and 1 base at J, with 10 bases between the two ends. CDR3 DNA sequence: TGCGCCAGCAGCTTTCAGGGACAATCCTACGAGCAGTACTTC. It translates to CASSFQGQSYEQYF.

The chain joins TRBV19 to TRBJ1-2; D call uncertain. Trimming left V 5 bases short and J 8 bases short, with 15 bases between. The CDR3 spans 13 residues. Germline V lookup: CDR1 LNHDA, CDR2 SQIVND (reference sequence). CDR3 sequence reads: CASSRTDLGGYTF. The CDR3 DNA follows: TGTGCCAGTAGTCGGACGGACTTAGGAGGCTACACCTTC. The variable domain in full, with the rest retrieved from reference TRBV19 and TRBJ1-2, is DGGITQSPKYLFRKEGQNVTLSCEQNLNHDAMYWYRQDPGQGLRLIYYSQIVNDFQKGDIAEGYSVSREKKESFPLTVTSAQKNPTAFYLCASSRTDLGGYTFGSGTRLTVV.

The chain is built from TRBV5-1 and TRBJ1-6; TRBD1 matches at 8 bases. The J segment lost 2 bases and the V segment lost 3 bases, leaving 13 bases of the junction unmatched. Per the germline V gene, CDR1 is SGHRS and CDR2 is YFSETQ. This CDR3 region has 19 residues. Here the CDR3 reads CASSYGQGMGDPYNSPLHF. CDR3 DNA sequence: TGCGCCAGCAGCTATGGACAGGGTATGGGTGACCCCTATAATTCACCCCTCCACTTT.

This chain connects TRBV18 to TRBJ2-2; D is unresolved. The CDR3 contains 14 residues. Germline V gene lookup returns CDR1 KGHSH and CDR2 LQKENI. V was pared by 0 bases and J by 6 bases, with 8 bases between. The CDR3 sequence: CASSPPASSGELFF. CDR3 DNA: TGTGCCAGCTCACCACCCGCGTCGTCCGGGGAGCTGTTTTTT.

The chain joins TRBV10-2 to TRBJ1-5; D is possibly TRBD1 (6 bases). Germline V CDR1 and CDR2: WSHSY, SAAADI. Trimming pared 1 base from V and 2 bases from J, leaving 12 bases between. This CDR3 has 16 amino acids. The CDR3 region is CASSELGGSGNQPQHF. CDR3 in DNA: TGCGCCAGCAGTGAGTTGGGGGGCTCGGGCAATCAGCCCCAGCATTTT.